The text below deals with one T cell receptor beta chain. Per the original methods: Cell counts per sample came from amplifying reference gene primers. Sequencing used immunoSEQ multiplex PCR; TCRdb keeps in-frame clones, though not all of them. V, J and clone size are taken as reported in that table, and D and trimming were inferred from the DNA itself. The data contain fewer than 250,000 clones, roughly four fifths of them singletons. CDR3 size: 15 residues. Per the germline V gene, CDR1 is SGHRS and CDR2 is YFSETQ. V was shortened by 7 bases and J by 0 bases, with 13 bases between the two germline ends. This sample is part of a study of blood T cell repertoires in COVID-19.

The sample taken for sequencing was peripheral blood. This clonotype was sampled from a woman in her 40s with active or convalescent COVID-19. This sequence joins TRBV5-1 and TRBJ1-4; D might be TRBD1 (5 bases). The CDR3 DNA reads TGCGCCAGCGCCTCCCAAGGGGCAACTAATGAAAAACTGTTTTTT. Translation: CASASQGATNEKLFF.